Sequencing of this TCR beta chain was carried out in a study of shared clonotypes between healthy human individuals. Study background: The study enrolled a couple of women and three men aged 18 to 49. Per-donor plates numbered three CD4 naive, three CD4 memory, two CD8 naive and one CD8 memory.

The CDR3 has 12 residues. Looked up from germline, CDR1 is SGHNT and CDR2 is YYREEE (reference sequence). Between the trimmed V and J ends, which lost 7 bases and 5 bases, there was a span of 13 bases. Comments on this clone: Its antigen is unidentified.

Study-wide findings and caveats: Clonotypes shared by all four sorted-subset donors had higher generation probabilities than non-shared clonotypes. Naive CD4 clonotypes were shared across several donors at roughly 5.5%.

Sequencing used immunoSEQ multiplex PCR; TCRdb keeps in-frame clones, though not all of them. The sample has hundreds of thousands of clones; 55% to 75% are singletons. The TCR was taken from a woman aged 30 to 39 in good health. Sequenced input: memory CD4+ T cells sorted from blood. As to subset: CD45RA-negative fraction. The chain links TRBV5-4 to TRBJ2-7; D unclear. The CDR3 protein is CASSPSRNEQYF. The DNA of the CDR3 is TGTGCCAGCTCCCCCTCTAGGAACGAGCAGTACTTC.